This T cell receptor beta chain was captured in a study of blood T cell repertoires in COVID-19. Background on the study: PBMCs, B-cell-depleted T cells, or T cells provided the cDNA or gDNA that made up the material.

Generated by immunoSEQ multiplex PCR, the TCRdb table keeps only in-frame clones and is missing some. The sample comprises roughly 97,000 clones, 82% of which are singletons, and about 4.8% rests with the top ten. This clone has just one count. CDR1 is GTSNPN and CDR2 is SVGIG in the germline V gene (reference sequence). The CDR3 covers 14 residues. V dropped 0 bases and J dropped 1 base, with 6 bases sitting between them. The chain employs TRBV30 and TRBJ1-4; no clear D. The TCR was taken from a man aged 60 to 69 with acute or convalescent COVID-19. Source material: peripheral blood. The CDR3 sequence: CAWSVEGTNEKLFF. The CDR3 DNA is TGTGCCTGGAGTGTGGAGGGAACTAATGAAAAACTGTTTTTT.